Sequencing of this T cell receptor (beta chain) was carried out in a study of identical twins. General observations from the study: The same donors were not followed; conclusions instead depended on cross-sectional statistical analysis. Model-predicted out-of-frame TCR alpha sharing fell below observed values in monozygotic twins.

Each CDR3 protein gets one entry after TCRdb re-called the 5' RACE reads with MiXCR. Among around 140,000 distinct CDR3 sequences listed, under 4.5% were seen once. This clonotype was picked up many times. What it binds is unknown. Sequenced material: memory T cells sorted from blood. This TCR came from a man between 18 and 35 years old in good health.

This chain's CDR3 is CSVEIRRTGLSYEQYF. The CDR3 DNA follows: TGCAGCGTTGAAATCCGCCGGACAGGGCTTTCCTACGAGCAGTACTTC. This chain joins TRBV29-1 and TRBJ2-7, with TRBD1 matching over 8 bases. This CDR3 comprises 16 residues. Losses at the gene ends were 2 bases for V and 1 base for J; bases not matched to a gene: 10. CDR1 SQVTM and CDR2 ANQGSEA come from the germline V gene.